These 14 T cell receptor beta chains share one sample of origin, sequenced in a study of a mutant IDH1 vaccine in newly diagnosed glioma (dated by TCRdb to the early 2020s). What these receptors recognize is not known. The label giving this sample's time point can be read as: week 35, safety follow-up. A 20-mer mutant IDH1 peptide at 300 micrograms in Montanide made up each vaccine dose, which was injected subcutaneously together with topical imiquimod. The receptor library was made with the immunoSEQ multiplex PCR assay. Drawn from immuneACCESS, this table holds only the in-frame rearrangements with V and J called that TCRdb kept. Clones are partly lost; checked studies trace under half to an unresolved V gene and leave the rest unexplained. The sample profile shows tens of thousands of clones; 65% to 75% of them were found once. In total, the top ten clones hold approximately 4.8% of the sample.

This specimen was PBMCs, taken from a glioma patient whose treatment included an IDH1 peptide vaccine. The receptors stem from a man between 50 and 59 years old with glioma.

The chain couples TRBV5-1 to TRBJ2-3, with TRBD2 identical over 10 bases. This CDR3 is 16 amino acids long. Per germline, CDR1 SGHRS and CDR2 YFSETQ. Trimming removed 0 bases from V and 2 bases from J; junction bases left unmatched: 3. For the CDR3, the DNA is TGCGCCAGCAGCTTGGGGACTAGCGGATACACAGATACGCAGTATTTT. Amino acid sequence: CASSLGTSGYTDTQYF.

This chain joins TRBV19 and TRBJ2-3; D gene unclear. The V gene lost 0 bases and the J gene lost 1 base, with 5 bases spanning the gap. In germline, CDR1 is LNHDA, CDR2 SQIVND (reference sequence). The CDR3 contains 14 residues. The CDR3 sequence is CASSIESGTDTQYF. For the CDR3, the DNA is TGTGCCAGTAGTATAGAATCCGGCACAGATACGCAGTATTTT.

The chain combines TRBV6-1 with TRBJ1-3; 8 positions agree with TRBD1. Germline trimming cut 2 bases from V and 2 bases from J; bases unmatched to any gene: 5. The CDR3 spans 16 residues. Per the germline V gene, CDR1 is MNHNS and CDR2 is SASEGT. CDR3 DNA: TGTGCCAGCAGTGAAAGGGGGACAGGCACTGGAAACACCATATATTTT. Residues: CASSERGTGTGNTIYF.

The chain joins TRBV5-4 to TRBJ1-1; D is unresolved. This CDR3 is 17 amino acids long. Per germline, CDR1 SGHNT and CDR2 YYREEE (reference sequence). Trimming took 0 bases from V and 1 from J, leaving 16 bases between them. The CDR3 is CASSLVGWVESNTEAFF. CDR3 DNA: TGTGCCAGCAGCTTGGTAGGCTGGGTCGAATCGAACACTGAAGCTTTCTTT.

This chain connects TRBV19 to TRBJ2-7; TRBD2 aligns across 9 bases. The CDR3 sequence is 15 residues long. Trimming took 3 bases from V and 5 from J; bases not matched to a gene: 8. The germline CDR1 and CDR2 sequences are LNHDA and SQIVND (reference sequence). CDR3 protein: CASSIAAGGTNEQYF. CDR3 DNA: TGTGCCAGTAGTATCGCGGCGGGGGGGACTAACGAGCAGTACTTC.

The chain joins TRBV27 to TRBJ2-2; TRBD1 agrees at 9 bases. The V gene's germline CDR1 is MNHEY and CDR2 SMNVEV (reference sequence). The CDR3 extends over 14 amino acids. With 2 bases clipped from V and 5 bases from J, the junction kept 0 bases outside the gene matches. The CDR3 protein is CASSLGTGTGELFF. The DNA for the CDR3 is TGTGCCAGCAGTTTAGGGACAGGGACCGGGGAGCTGTTTTTT.

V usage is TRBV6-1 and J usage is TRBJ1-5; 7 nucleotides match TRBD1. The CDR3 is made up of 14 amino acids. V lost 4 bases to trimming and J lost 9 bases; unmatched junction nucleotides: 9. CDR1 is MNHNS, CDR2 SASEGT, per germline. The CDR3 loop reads CASSATGFKGPQHF. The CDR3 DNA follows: TGTGCCAGCAGTGCGACAGGGTTCAAAGGGCCCCAGCATTTT.

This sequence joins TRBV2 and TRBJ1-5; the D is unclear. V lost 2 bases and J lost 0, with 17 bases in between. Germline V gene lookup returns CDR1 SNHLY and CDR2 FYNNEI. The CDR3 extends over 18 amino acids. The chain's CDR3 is CASSERRRPLYSNQPQHF. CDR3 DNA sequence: TGTGCCAGCAGTGAACGTAGGCGCCCGTTATATAGCAATCAGCCCCAGCATTTT.

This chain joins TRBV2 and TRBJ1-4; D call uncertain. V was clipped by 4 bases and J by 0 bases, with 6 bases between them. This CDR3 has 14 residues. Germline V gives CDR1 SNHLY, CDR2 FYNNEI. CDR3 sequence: CASSGRATNEKLFF. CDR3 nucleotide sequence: TGTGCCAGCAGTGGAAGGGCAACTAATGAAAAACTGTTTTTT. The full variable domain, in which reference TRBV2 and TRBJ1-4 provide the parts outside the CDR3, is EPEVTQTPSHQVTQMGQEVILRCVPISNHLYFYWYRQILGQKVEFLVSFYNNEISEKSEIFDDQFSVERPDGSNFTLKIRSTKLEDSAMYFCASSGRATNEKLFFGSGTQLSVL.

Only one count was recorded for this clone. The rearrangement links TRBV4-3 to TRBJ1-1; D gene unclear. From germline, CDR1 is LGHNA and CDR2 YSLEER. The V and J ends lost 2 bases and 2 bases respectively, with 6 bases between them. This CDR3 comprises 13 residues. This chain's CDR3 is CASSQMGNTEAFF. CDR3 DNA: TGCGCCAGCAGCCAAATGGGAAACACTGAAGCTTTCTTT.

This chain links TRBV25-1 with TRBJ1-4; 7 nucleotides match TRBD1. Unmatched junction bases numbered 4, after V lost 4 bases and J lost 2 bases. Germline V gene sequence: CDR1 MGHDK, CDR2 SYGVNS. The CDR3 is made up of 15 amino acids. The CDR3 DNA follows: TGTGCCAGCAGTGCTACAGGGGCCACTAATGAAAAACTGTTTTTT. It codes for CASSATGATNEKLFF.

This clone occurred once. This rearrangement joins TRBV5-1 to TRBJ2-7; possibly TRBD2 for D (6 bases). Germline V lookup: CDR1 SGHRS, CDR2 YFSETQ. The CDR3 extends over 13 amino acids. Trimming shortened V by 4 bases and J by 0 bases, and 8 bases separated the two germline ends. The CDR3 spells CASSAGSSYEQYF. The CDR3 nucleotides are TGCGCCAGCAGCGCCGGGAGCTCCTACGAGCAGTACTTC. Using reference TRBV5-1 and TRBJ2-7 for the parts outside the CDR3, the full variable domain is KAGVTQTPRYLIKTRGQQVTLSCSPISGHRSVSWYQQTPGQGLQFLFEYFSETQRNKGNFPGRFSGRQFSNSRSEMNVSTLELGDSALYLCASSAGSSYEQYFGPGTRLTVT.

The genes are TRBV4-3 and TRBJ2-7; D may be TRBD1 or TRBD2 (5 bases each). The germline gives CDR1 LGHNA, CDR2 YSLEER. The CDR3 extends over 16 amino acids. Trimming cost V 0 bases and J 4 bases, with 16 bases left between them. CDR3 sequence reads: CASSQESRSGRYEQYF. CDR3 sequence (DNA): TGCGCCAGCAGCCAAGAAAGCCGTTCGGGGCGGTACGAGCAGTACTTC.

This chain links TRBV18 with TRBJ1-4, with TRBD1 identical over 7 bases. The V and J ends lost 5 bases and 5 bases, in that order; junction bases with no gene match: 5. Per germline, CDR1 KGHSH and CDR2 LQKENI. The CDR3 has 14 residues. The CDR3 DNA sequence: TGTGCCAGCTCAAGACAACAGGGGAATGAAAAACTGTTTTTT. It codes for CASSRQQGNEKLFF.